This T cell receptor beta chain was captured by sequencing in a study of T-cell reconstitution after alpha-beta-depleted transplantation in children. Concerning this clonotype itself: Its specificity is unknown.

Researchers prepared the TCRbeta library using unique molecular identifiers, the study reports. TCRdb itself ran the PCR reads through MiXCR, one entry per CDR3 protein. The sample yields 700,000 to 850,000 distinct CDR3 sequences, approximately 15% seen once. Study-level findings and limits: Recipient T cells and thymic progenitors that survived were the source of the high TCRbeta diversity seen at day 60 in some patients.

The sequences come from PBMCs, mostly from graft donor cells, collected 360 days after TCRalphabeta/CD19-depleted stem cell transplant. The TCR comes from a male patient under 18 who had a stem cell transplant for acute lymphoblastic leukemia, so the T cells may come from the graft donor.

The CDR3, as DNA: TGTGCCAGCAGTTATCATCGAGCAACAGATACGCAGTATTTT. Its protein product is CASSYHRATDTQYF. The chain combines TRBV6-5 with TRBJ2-3; D call uncertain. Germline assignment: CDR1 MNHEY and CDR2 SVGAGI. Trimming shortened V by 3 bases and J by 3 bases, and 10 bases separated the two germline ends. The CDR3 covers 14 residues.